The text below deals with one T cell receptor beta chain. The sample is drawn from a study of blood T cell repertoires in COVID-19. Generated by immunoSEQ multiplex PCR, the TCRdb table keeps only in-frame clones and is missing some. The table shows some 180,000 clones, with 88% occurring only once. The CDR3 has 16 amino acids. Unmatched junction bases numbered 7, after V lost 2 bases and J lost 3 bases. Germline lookup yields CDR1 MNHEY and CDR2 SVGAGI. The receptor was derived from a man aged 35-49 years with active or convalescent COVID-19. Sequenced material: peripheral blood. The V gene is TRBV6-5, the J gene TRBJ2-3; 8 positions agree with TRBD2. The CDR3 region is CASSYPSGSSTDTQYF. CDR3 DNA sequence: TGTGCCAGCAGTTACCCCAGCGGGAGTTCGACAGATACGCAGTATTTT.